The 14 T cell receptor beta chains given below trace back to one sample, sequenced in a study of blood T cell repertoires in COVID-19. Only in-frame clones appear in the TCRdb table, and some are missing; sequencing was by immunoSEQ multiplex PCR. Of some 310,000 clones listed, around 89% are singletons. The sample was peripheral blood. These receptors all stem from a woman in her forties with COVID-19, enrolled during active disease.

The chain is built from TRBV10-3 and TRBJ2-3; TRBD2 aligns across 8 bases. After removal of 5 bases from V and 5 bases from J, the junction contained 6 bases not matched to a gene. Germline CDR1 and CDR2: ENHRY and SYGVKD. This CDR3 comprises 14 residues. The DNA for the CDR3 is TGTGCCATCAGTAAAGCGGGAGCGGTAGATACGCAGTATTTT. Residues: CAISKAGAVDTQYF.

The J gene is TRBJ1-2, the V gene TRBV28; D remains ambiguous. This CDR3 region has 12 residues. The ends were cut back, 7 bases at V and 8 bases at J, with 14 bases in the middle. CDR1 and CDR2 (germline): MDHEN, SYDVKM. This CDR3 reads CASNGVGWGYTF. CDR3 nucleotide sequence: TGTGCCAGCAACGGGGTAGGGTGGGGCTACACCTTC.

The J gene is TRBJ2-3, the V gene TRBV29-1; 12 nucleotides line up with TRBD2. The germline gives CDR1 SQVTM, CDR2 ANQGSEA. Trimming at V came to 4 bases and at J to 4 bases, leaving 6 bases not matched to a gene. This CDR3 has 15 amino acids. In nucleotides, the CDR3 is TGCAGCGTTGCCCCGCTAGCGGGAGGGGCAGATACGCAGTATTTT. Amino acids: CSVAPLAGGADTQYF.

The rearrangement joins TRBV28 to TRBJ2-1, with TRBD1 matching 7 bases. CDR1 MDHEN and CDR2 SYDVKM come from the germline V gene. CDR3 length: 16 residues. Trimming took 1 base from V and 2 from J; bases not matched to a gene: 5. The CDR3, as DNA: TGTGCCAGCAGTTTATCCCTGACAGGGACCTACAATGAGCAGTTCTTC. Its translation is CASSLSLTGTYNEQFF.

The chain is built from TRBV7-3 and TRBJ1-5; 7 bases match TRBD1. V lost 2 bases, J lost 3 bases, and 4 bases stayed unmatched. Germline CDR1 reads SGHTA; CDR2 reads FQGTGA. This CDR3 comprises 15 residues. The CDR3 loop reads CASSLSGGANQPQHF. In DNA form, the CDR3 reads TGTGCCAGCAGCTTATCAGGGGGTGCCAATCAGCCCCAGCATTTT.

The V gene is TRBV11-2, the J gene TRBJ1-3, with TRBD1 identical over 10 bases. Germline V gene lookup returns CDR1 SGHAT and CDR2 FQNNGV. The CDR3 has 18 amino acids. J gave up 7 bases and V 4 bases, and 16 bases lay outside the gene matches. CDR3 nucleotide sequence: TGTGCCAGCAGCTCAATTTCGGGCCGGACAGGGGGGGTGAACACCATATATTTT. Translation: CASSSISGRTGGVNTIYF.

The chain employs TRBV29-1 and TRBJ1-2, with TRBD1 as a possible D gene (6 bases). V lost 0 bases and J 7 bases, leaving 9 bases between the germline ends. Germline V CDR1 and CDR2: SQVTM, ANQGSEA. The CDR3 spans 12 residues. DNA of the CDR3: TGCAGCGTTGAAGAGGGGGCCGCTGGCTACACCTTC. Amino acids: CSVEEGAAGYTF.

The chain joins TRBV6-4 to TRBJ2-3; D uncertain. With 5 bases removed from V and 0 bases from J, the gap between germline ends came to 12 bases. Germline values: CDR1 MRHNA, CDR2 SNTAGT. This CDR3 contains 15 residues. CDR3 sequence (DNA): TGTGCCAGCAGTCTGTCAGGTTCTAGCACAGATACGCAGTATTTT. Translated: CASSLSGSSTDTQYF.

The CDR3 protein is CASSPWTGSNQPQHF. The CDR3 DNA sequence: TGCGCCAGCAGCCCCTGGACAGGGTCTAATCAGCCCCAGCATTTT. The genes are TRBV4-3 and TRBJ1-5, with 8 bases aligning to TRBD1. CDR1 LGHNA and CDR2 YSLEER come from the germline V gene. Trimming took 4 bases from V and 4 from J; bases not matched to a gene: 6. This CDR3 comprises 15 residues.

The J gene is TRBJ2-7, the V gene TRBV7-2; TRBD1 matches at 10 bases. The length of the CDR3 is 15 residues. With V trimmed by 6 bases and J by 3 bases, 8 bases remained unmatched. The V gene's germline CDR1 is SGHTA and CDR2 FQGNSA. CDR3 in amino acids: CASSSAGTGVYEQYF. DNA for the CDR3: TGTGCCAGCAGTTCGGCCGGGACAGGGGTCTACGAGCAGTACTTC. Full variable domain (rest looked up from reference TRBV7-2 and TRBJ2-7): GAGVSQSPSNKVTEKGKDVELRCDPISGHTALYWYRQSLGQGLEFLIYFQGNSAPDKSGLPSDRFSAERTGGSVSTLTIQRTQQEDSAVYLCASSSAGTGVYEQYFGPGTRLTVT.

V is TRBV27 and J is TRBJ2-2, with 8 nucleotides matching TRBD1. The V gene end was trimmed by 7 bases and the J gene end by 6 bases; junction bases not matched to a gene: 4. The CDR3 runs to 13 residues. Germline CDR1 reads MNHEY; CDR2 reads SMNVEV (reference sequence). The CDR3 region is CASIGTGAGELFF. DNA for the CDR3: TGTGCCAGCATCGGGACAGGTGCCGGGGAGCTGTTTTTT.

This clone has a handful of counts. The rearrangement uses TRBV19 and TRBJ1-5, with D hard to call. CDR3 length: 13 amino acids. Germline V gene sequence: CDR1 LNHDA, CDR2 SQIVND (reference sequence). Trimming left V 6 bases short and J 0 bases short, with 6 bases between. CDR3 region: CASRVDSNQPQHF. The CDR3 DNA is TGTGCCAGTAGAGTAGATAGCAATCAGCCCCAGCATTTT.

The rearrangement joins TRBV20-1 to TRBJ2-1; weak D call: TRBD2 (5 bases). The CDR3 has 11 amino acids. Per germline, CDR1 DFQATT and CDR2 SNEGSKA (reference sequence). Trimming removed 3 bases at V and 12 bases at J, with 12 bases between. Written as DNA, the CDR3 is TGCAGTGCTAGGTATATGGCGGGGCAGTTCTTC. Its protein is CSARYMAGQFF.

This chain joins TRBV19 and TRBJ1-4, with TRBD1 matching 10 bases. With 3 bases clipped from V and 7 bases from J, the junction kept 5 bases outside the gene matches. The CDR3 totals 15 residues. The germline V gene has CDR1 LNHDA and CDR2 SQIVND (reference sequence). The CDR3 protein is CASSIWTGGREKLFF. The CDR3 bases are TGTGCCAGTAGTATCTGGACAGGGGGTCGTGAAAAACTGTTTTTT.